This TCR beta chain was retrieved from a study of blood T cells in healthy people across ages. Then a second PCR, running about 7 to 11 cycles, was carried out with a sample-barcoded 5' primer and a J-beta primer mix. TCRdb called the 5' RACE reads again in MiXCR, with one record for every CDR3 protein. The data hold roughly 1.9 million distinct CDR3 sequences, with 35% to 50% observed a single time. Each donor's blood draw was approximately 10 milliliters of peripheral blood. Looked up from germline, CDR1 is ENHRY and CDR2 is SYGVKD. The CDR3 has 15 residues. Comments on this clonotype: Antigen specificity is unknown.

Study results and limitations: Using unsorted PBMCs precluded a conclusive naive versus antigen-experienced comparison. Higher diversity, along with more naive CD4+ cells, distinguished long-lived donors from aged donors.

This TCR derives from a human donor in good health. The chain recombines TRBV10-3 with TRBJ2-1; 8 bases line up with TRBD1. The DNA end is more similar to TRBJ2-7, so the J call may be wrong. The sample was blood. The CDR3 DNA reads TGTGCCATCACCCCGACAGGGGCCCTCTCCTACGAGCAGTACTTC. Translating it yields CAITPTGALSYEQYF.